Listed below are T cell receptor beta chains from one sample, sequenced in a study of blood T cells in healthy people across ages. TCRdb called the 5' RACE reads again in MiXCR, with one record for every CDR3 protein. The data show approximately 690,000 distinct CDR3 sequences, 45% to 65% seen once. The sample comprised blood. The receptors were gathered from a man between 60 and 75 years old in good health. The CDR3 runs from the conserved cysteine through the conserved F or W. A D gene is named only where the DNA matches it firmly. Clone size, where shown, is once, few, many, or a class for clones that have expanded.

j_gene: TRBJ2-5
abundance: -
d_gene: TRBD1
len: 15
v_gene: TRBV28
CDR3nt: TGTGCCAGCAGTCTACCGCAGACAGGGCGAGAGACCCAGTACTTC
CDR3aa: CASSLPQTGRETQYF

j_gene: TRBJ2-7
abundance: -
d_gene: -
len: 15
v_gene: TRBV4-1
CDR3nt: TGCGCCAGCAGCCGGGGACAAACCAGCTCCTACGAGCAGTACTTC
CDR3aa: CASSRGQTSSYEQYF

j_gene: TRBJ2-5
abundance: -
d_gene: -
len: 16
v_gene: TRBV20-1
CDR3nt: TGCAGTGCTGCCGGCAGGCGGGGGCGGAACCAAGAGACCCAGTACTTC
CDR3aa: CSAAGRRGRNQETQYF

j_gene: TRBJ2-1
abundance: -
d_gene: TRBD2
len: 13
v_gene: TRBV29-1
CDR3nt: TGCAGCGTCACCACTAGCGGGGTGGGTGAGCAGTTCTTC
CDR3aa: CSVTTSGVGEQFF

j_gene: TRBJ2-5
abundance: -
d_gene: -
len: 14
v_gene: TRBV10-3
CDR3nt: TGTGCCATCAAGGACGGGAAAGGAGAGGAGACCCAGTACTTC
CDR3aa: CAIKDGKGEETQYF

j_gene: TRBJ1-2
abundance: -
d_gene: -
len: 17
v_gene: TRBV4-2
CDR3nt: TGTGCCAGCAGCCAAGCCTCGCCCATCAGTACTGATTATGGCTACACCTTC
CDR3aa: CASSQASPISTDYGYTF

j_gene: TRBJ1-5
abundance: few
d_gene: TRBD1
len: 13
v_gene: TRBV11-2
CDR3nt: TGTGCCAGCTCCGACAGGGCCGGTCAGCCCCAGCATTTT
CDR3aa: CASSDRAGQPQHF

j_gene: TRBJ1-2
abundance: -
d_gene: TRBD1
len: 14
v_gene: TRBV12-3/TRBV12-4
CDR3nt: TGTGCCAGCAGCCCCAGGACAGGGAGCTATGGCTACACCTTC
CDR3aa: CASSPRTGSYGYTF

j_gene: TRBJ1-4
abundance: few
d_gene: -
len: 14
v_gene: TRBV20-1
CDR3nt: TGCAGTGCTAGAAACCCCGGGGCAGATGAAAAACTGTTTTTT
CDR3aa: CSARNPGADEKLFF

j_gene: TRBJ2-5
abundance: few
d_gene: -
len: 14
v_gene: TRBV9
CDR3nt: TGTGCCAGCAGCGCCCAAGGGTGGCAAGAGACCCAGTACTTC
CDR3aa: CASSAQGWQETQYF

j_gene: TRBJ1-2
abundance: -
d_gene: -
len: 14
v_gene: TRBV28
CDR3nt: TGTGCCAGCAGTTTATCCCAGGGACCATATGGCTACACCTTC
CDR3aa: CASSLSQGPYGYTF

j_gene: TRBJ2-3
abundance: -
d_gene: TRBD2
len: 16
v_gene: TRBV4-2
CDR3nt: TGTGCCAGCAGCCGAATGACTAGCGGGGGAACAGATACGCAGTATTTT
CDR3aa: CASSRMTSGGTDTQYF

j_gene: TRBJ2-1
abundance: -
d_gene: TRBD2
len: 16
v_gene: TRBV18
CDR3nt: TGTGCCAGCTCACCTCTAACTAGCGGGGGGGCCAGAGAGCAGTTCTTC
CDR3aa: CASSPLTSGGAREQFF

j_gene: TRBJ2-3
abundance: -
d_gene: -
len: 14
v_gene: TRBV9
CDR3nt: TGTGCCAGCAGCGTAGACAGGTTCCGAGATACGCAGTATTTT
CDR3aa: CASSVDRFRDTQYF

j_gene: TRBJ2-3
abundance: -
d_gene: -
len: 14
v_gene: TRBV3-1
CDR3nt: TGTGCCAGCAGACCGGGACTTAACACAGATACGCAGTATTTT
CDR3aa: CASRPGLNTDTQYF

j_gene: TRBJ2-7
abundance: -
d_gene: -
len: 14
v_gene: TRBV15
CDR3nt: TGTGCCACCAGCAGAGAGGGGGACTCCTACGAGCAGTACTTC
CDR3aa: CATSREGDSYEQYF

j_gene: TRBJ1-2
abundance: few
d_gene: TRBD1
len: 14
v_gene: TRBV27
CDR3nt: TGTGCCAGCAGTCCCGGATGGGACAGGGTACGATACACCTTC
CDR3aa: CASSPGWDRVRYTF

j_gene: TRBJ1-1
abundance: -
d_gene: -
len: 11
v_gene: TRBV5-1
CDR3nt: TGCGCCAGCAGCTTACAGGGATACAGTTTCTTT
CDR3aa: CASSLQGYSFF

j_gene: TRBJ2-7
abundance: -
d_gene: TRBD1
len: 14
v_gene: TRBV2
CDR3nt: TGTGCCAGCAGTCCCGGGACAGTGACCTACGAGCAGTACTTC
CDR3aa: CASSPGTVTYEQYF

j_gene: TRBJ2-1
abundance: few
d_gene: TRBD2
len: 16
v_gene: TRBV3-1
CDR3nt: TGTGCCAGCAGCCTGTCGTCTGGCGGGGGGGCAAATGAGCAGTTCTTC
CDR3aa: CASSLSSGGGANEQFF

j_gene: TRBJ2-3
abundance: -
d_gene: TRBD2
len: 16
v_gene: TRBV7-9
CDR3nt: TGTGCCAGCAGCCCATATAGCGGGGGGTCGTCAGATACGCAGTATTTT
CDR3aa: CASSPYSGGSSDTQYF

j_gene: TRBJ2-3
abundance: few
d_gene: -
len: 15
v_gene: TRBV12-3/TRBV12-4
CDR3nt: TGTGCCAGCAAATGGACCAGGGGCATATCAGATACGCAGTATTTT
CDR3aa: CASKWTRGISDTQYF

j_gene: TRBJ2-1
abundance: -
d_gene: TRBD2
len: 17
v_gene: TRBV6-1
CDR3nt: TGTGCCAGCGGTCGAGGCGGACTAGCGGGGGGAAACAATGAGCAGTTCTTC
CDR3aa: CASGRGGLAGGNNEQFF

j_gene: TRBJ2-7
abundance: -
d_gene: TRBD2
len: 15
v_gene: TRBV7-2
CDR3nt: TGTGCCAGCAGCCTGAGCGGGGGGGGAATAAGCGAGCAGTACTTC
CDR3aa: CASSLSGGGISEQYF

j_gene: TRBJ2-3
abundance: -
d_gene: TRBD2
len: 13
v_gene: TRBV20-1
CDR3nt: TGCAGTGGTGCGGGGGTTAACACAGATACGCAGTATTTT
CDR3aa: CSGAGVNTDTQYF

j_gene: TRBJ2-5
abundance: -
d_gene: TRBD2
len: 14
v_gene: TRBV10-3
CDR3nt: TGTGCCATCAGTGTGGCTAGCGGGGAAGAGACCCAGTACTTC
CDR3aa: CAISVASGEETQYF

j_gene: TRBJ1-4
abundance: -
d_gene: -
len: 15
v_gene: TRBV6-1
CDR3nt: TGTGCCAGCATCCGAGGGGTGGGGTTGCCGGAAAAACTGTTTTTT
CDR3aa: CASIRGVGLPEKLFF

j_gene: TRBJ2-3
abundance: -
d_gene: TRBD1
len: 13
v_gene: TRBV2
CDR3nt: TGTGCCAGCAGAGGACAGGGCGCAGATACGCAGTATTTT
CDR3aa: CASRGQGADTQYF

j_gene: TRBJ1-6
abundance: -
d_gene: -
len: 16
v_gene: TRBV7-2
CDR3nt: TGTGCCAGCAGCTTCCAGGGGAGCTCCTATAATTCACCCCTCCACTTT
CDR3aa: CASSFQGSSYNSPLHF

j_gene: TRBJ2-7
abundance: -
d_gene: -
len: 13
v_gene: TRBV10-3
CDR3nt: TGTGCCATCAGTCTGGGCACCTCCTACGAGCAGTACTTC
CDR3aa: CAISLGTSYEQYF

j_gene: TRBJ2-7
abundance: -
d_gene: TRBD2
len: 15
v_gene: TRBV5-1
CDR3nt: TGCGCCAGCAGCGACTCCCGACTAGCCGACTACGAGCAGTACTTC
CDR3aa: CASSDSRLADYEQYF

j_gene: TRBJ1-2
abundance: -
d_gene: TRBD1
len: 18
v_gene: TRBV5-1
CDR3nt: TGCGCCAGCAGCTTGGGCGGGTCTACCGGGACAGCGTTGGGCGGCTACACCTTC
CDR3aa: CASSLGGSTGTALGGYTF